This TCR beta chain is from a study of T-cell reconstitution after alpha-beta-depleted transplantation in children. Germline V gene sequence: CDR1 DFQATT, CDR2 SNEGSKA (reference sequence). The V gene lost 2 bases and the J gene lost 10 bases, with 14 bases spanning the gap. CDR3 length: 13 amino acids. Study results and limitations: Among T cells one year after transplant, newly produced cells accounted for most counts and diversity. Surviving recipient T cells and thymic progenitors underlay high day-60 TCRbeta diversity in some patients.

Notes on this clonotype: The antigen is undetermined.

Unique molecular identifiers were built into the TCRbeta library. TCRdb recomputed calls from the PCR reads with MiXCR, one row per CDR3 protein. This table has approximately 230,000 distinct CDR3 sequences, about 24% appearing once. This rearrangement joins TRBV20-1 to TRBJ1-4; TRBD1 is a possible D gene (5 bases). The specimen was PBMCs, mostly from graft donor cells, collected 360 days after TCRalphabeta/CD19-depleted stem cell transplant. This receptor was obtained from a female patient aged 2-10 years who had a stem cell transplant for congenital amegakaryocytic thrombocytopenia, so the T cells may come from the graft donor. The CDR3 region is CSARTGGSGKLFF. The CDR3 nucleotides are TGCAGTGCTAGAACCGGGGGTTCTGGAAAACTGTTTTTT.